The 18 T cell receptor beta chains given below trace back to one sample, sequenced in a study of blood T cell repertoires in COVID-19. Assay: immunoSEQ multiplex PCR; the TCRdb copy retains only in-frame clones and omits some. Of about 210,000 clones listed, over 75% are singletons. The specimen sequenced was peripheral blood. These TCRs come from a woman in her 40s with acute or convalescent COVID-19.

V and J are TRBV3-1 (or the pseudogene TRBV3-2) and TRBJ2-5; perhaps TRBD2 as D (5 bases). The CDR3 has 13 residues. V was shortened by 1 base and J by 5 bases, with 8 bases between the two germline ends. CDR1 and CDR2 (germline): LGHDT, YNNKEL (reference sequence). CDR3 amino acids: CASSQGRLETQYF. CDR3 bases: TGTGCCAGCAGCCAAGGGAGGCTGGAGACCCAGTACTTC.

The gene calls are TRBV4-1 and TRBJ1-4; TRBD1 might be the D (5 bases). The CDR3 length is 16 residues. Germline values: CDR1 MGHRA, CDR2 YSYEKL. V was cut by 0 bases and J by 7 bases, with 15 bases left in between. The CDR3 here is CASSQDIKGRGEKLFF. The CDR3 region has the DNA TGCGCCAGCAGCCAAGACATAAAGGGGAGGGGTGAAAAACTGTTTTTT.

The chain carries TRBV5-6 and TRBJ1-6; tentatively, D is TRBD1 (5 bases). This CDR3 is 15 amino acids long. V was shortened by 4 bases and J by 9 bases, with 17 bases between the two germline ends. CDR1 SGHDT and CDR2 YYEEEE come from the germline V gene. The CDR3 coding sequence is TGTGCCAGCAGCCTTACCGGGACTCTATCTTCACCCCTCCACTTT. It encodes CASSLTGTLSSPLHF.

This clone was recorded at least ten times. The gene calls are TRBV4-2 and TRBJ1-1; 7 bases are a match to TRBD1. Germline V gives CDR1 LGHNA, CDR2 YNFKEQ. V lost 5 bases to trimming and J lost 11 bases; unmatched junction nucleotides: 8. This CDR3 comprises 12 residues. This CDR3 is CASSGPQGRAFF. Written as DNA, the CDR3 is TGTGCCAGCAGCGGGCCACAGGGGAGGGCTTTCTTT.

This chain uses TRBV12-5 with TRBJ2-2; D is possibly TRBD2 (7 bases). The germline gives CDR1 LGHNT, CDR2 FRNRAP. Trimming cost V 11 bases and J 3 bases, with 16 bases left between them. The CDR3 totals 14 residues. The CDR3 sequence is CALGGARDTGELFF. DNA for the CDR3: TGTGCTCTTGGGGGGGCCAGGGACACCGGGGAGCTGTTTTTT.

V usage is TRBV7-2 and J usage is TRBJ1-5; weak D call: TRBD1 (5 bases). The V end lost 5 bases, the J end lost 4 bases, and 9 bases lay between the germline ends. This CDR3 has 13 amino acids. Germline V gene sequence: CDR1 SGHTA, CDR2 FQGNSA. The CDR3 coding sequence is TGTGCCAGCAGCCTCCAGGGAAATCAGCCCCAGCATTTT. Translating it yields CASSLQGNQPQHF.

This chain uses TRBV28 with TRBJ1-6; maybe TRBD1 (6 bases). Trimming cost V 5 bases and J 7 bases, with 18 bases left between them. The CDR3 runs 16 residues. Germline CDR1 is MDHEN and CDR2 is SYDVKM. The CDR3 is CASSRTHRGGNSPLHF. CDR3 nucleotide sequence: TGTGCCAGCAGTAGGACCCACCGTGGGGGCAATTCACCCCTCCACTTT.

The chain couples TRBV6-1 to TRBJ2-3; a possible D gene is TRBD2 (5 bases). This CDR3 has 17 amino acids. Germline V gene data show CDR1 as MNHNS and CDR2 as SASEGT. V shed 4 bases and J shed 4 bases, with 21 bases lying between them. The CDR3 nucleotides are TGTGCCAGCAGTGCGAATCGGAGAGAGAGGGCCCCAGATACGCAGTATTTT. Its protein product is CASSANRRERAPDTQYF.

To note about this clone: This sample also contains other DNA sequences that code for the same CDR3. CDR3 nucleotide sequence: TGTGCCTGGAGGGGACAGGGCAGGACTGAAGCTTTCTTT. This gives the protein CAWRGQGRTEAFF. The rearrangement uses TRBV30 and TRBJ1-1; 9 bases are shared with TRBD1. Per germline, CDR1 GTSNPN and CDR2 SVGIG (reference sequence). The length of the CDR3 is 13 residues. V shed 3 bases, J shed 5 bases, and the junction held 4 bases outside the gene matches. The variable domain in full, completed from reference TRBV30 and TRBJ1-1, reads SQTIHQWPATLVQPVGSPLSLECTVEGTSNPNLYWYRQAAGRGLQLLFYSVGIGQISSEVPQNLSASRPQDRQFILSSKKLLLSDSGFYLCAWRGQGRTEAFFGQGTRLTVV.

The gene calls are TRBV19 and TRBJ1-2; 7 positions match TRBD1. Germline V gene data show CDR1 as LNHDA and CDR2 as SQIVND (reference sequence). CDR3 length: 14 residues. J was trimmed by 5 bases and V by 3 bases; bases with no gene match: 6. The CDR3 DNA reads as TGTGCCAGTAGTATGGGGGACAGACCTTATGGCTACACCTTC. It is translated as CASSMGDRPYGYTF.

The J gene is TRBJ1-1, the V gene TRBV7-9, with 12 bases matching TRBD1. This CDR3 has 14 residues. V was clipped by 5 bases and J by 10 bases; unmatched bases: 8. Germline values: CDR1 SEHNR, CDR2 FQNEAQ (reference sequence). The CDR3 is CASSRDRGRWGAFF. In DNA, the CDR3 is TGTGCCAGCAGCCGGGACAGGGGGCGGTGGGGAGCTTTCTTT.

The chain joins TRBV4-1 to TRBJ2-6, with D perhaps matching TRBD1 (5 bases). The CDR3 is 16 amino acids. Germline CDR1 reads MGHRA; CDR2 reads YSYEKL. Trimming shortened V by 6 bases and J by 1 base, and 13 bases separated the two germline ends. CDR3: CASRDTQGSGANVLTF. CDR3 sequence (DNA): TGCGCCAGCAGGGATACGCAGGGATCTGGGGCCAACGTCCTGACTTTC.

The chain recombines TRBV10-1 with TRBJ2-1, with 9 bases fitting TRBD1. With V trimmed by 6 bases and J by 7 bases, 7 bases remained unmatched. The CDR3 is 14 amino acids. Germline assignment: CDR1 WNHNN and CDR2 SYGVQD (reference sequence). The CDR3: CASSTGTGSNEQFF. CDR3 nucleotide sequence: TGCGCCAGCAGCACCGGGACAGGGTCGAATGAGCAGTTCTTC.

V usage is TRBV9 and J usage is TRBJ1-1; 7 nucleotides match TRBD1. The ends lost 0 bases at V and 0 bases at J; junction bases unmatched: 5. Germline V lookup: CDR1 SGDLS, CDR2 YYNGEE. CDR3 length: 16 residues. CDR3 nucleotide sequence: TGTGCCAGCAGCGTAGATGCAGGGGGGTTGAACACTGAAGCTTTCTTT. Translated: CASSVDAGGLNTEAFF.

The chain carries TRBV11-1 and TRBJ1-1; 12 bases match TRBD1. V was pared by 5 bases and J by 4 bases, with 8 bases of the junction left unmatched. The CDR3 totals 16 residues. Germline assignment: CDR1 SGHAT and CDR2 FQDESV (reference sequence). CDR3: CASSRGQGAFRTEAFF. CDR3 nucleotides: TGTGCCAGCAGCCGGGGACAGGGGGCGTTTCGCACTGAAGCTTTCTTT. Filled out from reference TRBV11-1 and TRBJ1-1, the complete variable domain reads EAEVAQSPRYKITEKSQAVAFWCDPISGHATLYWYRQILGQGPELLVQFQDESVVDDSQLPKDRFSAERLKGVDSTLKIQPAELGDSAMYLCASSRGQGAFRTEAFFGQGTRLTVV.

The gene calls are TRBV30 and TRBJ2-2, with 7 positions matching TRBD1. CDR1 GTSNPN and CDR2 SVGIG come from the germline V gene (reference sequence). With 1 base clipped from V and 3 bases from J, the junction kept 8 bases outside the gene matches. This CDR3 is 16 amino acids long. DNA for the CDR3: TGTGCCTGGAGTGATGGACAACAGGGGTACACCGGGGAGCTGTTTTTT. This encodes CAWSDGQQGYTGELFF.

This clone was counted once. The V and J genes are TRBV5-4 and TRBJ2-1; the D gene is possibly TRBD1 (6 bases). CDR1 and CDR2 from the germline V gene are SGHNT and YYREEE (reference sequence). The CDR3 is 13 amino acids. Trimming removed 5 bases from V and 12 bases from J, with 18 bases in between. For the CDR3, the DNA is TGTGCCAGCAGTATTGCAGGGGACCTCGGGCAGTTCTTC. Protein product: CASSIAGDLGQFF.

This clone was recorded a few times. The V gene is TRBV6-1, the J gene TRBJ2-1; TRBD2 agrees at 8 bases. The ends lost 3 bases at V and 6 bases at J; junction bases unmatched: 13. The length of the CDR3 is 17 residues. Germline CDR1 reads MNHNS; CDR2 reads SASEGT. DNA for the CDR3: TGTGCCAGCAGTGAGAGTGCAGGCGGGGGGCGTGTCAATGAGCAGTTCTTC. It specifies CASSESAGGGRVNEQFF.